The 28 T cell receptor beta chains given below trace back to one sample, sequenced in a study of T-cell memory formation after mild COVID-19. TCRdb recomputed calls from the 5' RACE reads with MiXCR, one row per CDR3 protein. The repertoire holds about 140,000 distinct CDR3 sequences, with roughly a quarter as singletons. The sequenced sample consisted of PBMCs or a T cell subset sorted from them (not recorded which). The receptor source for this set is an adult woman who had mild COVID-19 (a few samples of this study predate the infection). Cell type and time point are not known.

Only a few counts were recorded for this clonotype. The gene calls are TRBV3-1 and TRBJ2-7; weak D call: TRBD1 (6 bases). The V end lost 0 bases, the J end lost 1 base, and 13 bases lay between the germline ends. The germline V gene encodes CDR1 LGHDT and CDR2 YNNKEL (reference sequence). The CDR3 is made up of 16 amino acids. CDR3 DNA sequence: TGTGCCAGCAGCCAAGATTTCTGGGGGCAGTCCTACGAGCAGTACTTC. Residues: CASSQDFWGQSYEQYF.

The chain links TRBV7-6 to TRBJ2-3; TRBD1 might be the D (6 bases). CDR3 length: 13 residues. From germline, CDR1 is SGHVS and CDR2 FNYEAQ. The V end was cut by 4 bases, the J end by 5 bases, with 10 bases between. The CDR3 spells CASSSAGEDTQYF. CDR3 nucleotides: TGTGCCAGCAGCTCAGCAGGGGAAGATACGCAGTATTTT.

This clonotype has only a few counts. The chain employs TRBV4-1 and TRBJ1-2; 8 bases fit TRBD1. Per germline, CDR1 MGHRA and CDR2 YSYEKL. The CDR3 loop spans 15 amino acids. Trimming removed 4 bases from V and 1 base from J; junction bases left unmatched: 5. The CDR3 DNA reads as TGCGCCAGCAGCCGGACGACAGGGGATAACTATGGCTACACCTTC. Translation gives CASSRTTGDNYGYTF.

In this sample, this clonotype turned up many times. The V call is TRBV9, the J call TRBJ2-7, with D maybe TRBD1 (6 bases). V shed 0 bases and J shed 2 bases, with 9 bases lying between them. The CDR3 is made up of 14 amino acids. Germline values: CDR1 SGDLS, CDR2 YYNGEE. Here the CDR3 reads CASSVEDSPYEQYF. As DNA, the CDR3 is TGTGCCAGCAGCGTAGAGGACAGCCCCTACGAGCAGTACTTC.

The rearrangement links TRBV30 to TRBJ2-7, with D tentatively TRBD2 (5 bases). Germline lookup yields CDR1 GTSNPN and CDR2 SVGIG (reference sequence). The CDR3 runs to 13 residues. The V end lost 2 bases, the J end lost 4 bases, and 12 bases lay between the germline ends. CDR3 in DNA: TGTGCCTGGAGTACGGGGTTTGGGTACGAGCAGTACTTC. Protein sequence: CAWSTGFGYEQYF.

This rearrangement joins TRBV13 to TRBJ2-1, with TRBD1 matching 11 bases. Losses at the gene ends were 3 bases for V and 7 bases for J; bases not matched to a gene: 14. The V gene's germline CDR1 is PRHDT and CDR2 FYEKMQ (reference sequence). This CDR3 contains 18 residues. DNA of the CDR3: TGTGCCAGCAGCTTTAGGCTCGTCGGGGACAGGGGGAGGAATGAGCAGTTCTTC. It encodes CASSFRLVGDRGRNEQFF. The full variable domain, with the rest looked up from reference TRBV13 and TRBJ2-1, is AAGVIQSPRHLIKEKRETATLKCYPIPRHDTVYWYQQGPGQDPQFLISFYEKMQSDKGSIPDRFSAQQFSDYHSELNMSSLELGDSALYFCASSFRLVGDRGRNEQFFGPGTRLTVL.

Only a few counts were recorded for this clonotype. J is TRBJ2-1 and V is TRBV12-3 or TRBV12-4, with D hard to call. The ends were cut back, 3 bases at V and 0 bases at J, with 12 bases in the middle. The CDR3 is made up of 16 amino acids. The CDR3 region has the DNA TGTGCCAGCAGTTTCGAGTCCCTCCCCTCCTACAATGAGCAGTTCTTC. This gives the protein CASSFESLPSYNEQFF.

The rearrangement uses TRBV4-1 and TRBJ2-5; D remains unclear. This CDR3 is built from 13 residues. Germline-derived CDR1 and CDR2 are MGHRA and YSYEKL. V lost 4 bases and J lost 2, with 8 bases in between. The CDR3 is CASSPQDQETQYF. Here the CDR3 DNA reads TGCGCCAGCAGCCCCCAGGATCAAGAGACCCAGTACTTC.

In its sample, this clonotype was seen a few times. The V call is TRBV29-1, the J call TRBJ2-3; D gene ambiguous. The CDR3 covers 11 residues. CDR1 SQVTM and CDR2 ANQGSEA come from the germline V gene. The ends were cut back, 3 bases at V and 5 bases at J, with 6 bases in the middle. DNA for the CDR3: TGCAGCGTTGACGGCGGAGATACGCAGTATTTT. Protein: CSVDGGDTQYF.

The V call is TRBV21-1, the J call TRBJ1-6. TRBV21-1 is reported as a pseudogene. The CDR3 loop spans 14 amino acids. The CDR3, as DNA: TGTGCCAGCAGCAACGGAGGTTGTGATTCACCCCTCCACTTT. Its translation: CASSNGGCDSPLHF.

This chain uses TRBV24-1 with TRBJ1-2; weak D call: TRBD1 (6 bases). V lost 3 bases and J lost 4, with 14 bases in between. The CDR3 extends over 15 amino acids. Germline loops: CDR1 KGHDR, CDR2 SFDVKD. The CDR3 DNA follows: TGTGCCACCAGTGATCCCGGTGAAGGGGGCTATGGCTACACCTTC. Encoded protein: CATSDPGEGGYGYTF.

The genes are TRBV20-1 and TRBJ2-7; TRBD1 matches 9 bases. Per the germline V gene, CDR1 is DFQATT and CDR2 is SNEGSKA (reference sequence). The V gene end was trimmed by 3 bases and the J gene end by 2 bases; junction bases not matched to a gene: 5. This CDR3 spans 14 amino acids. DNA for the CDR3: TGCAGTGCTAGTCCGGGACAGGGCACCTACGAGCAGTACTTC. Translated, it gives CSASPGQGTYEQYF.

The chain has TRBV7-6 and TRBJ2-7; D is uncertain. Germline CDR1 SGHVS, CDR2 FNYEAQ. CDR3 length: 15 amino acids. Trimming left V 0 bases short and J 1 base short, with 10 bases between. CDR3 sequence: CASSLASYGSYEQYF. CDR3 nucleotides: TGTGCCAGCAGCTTAGCCTCATATGGGTCCTACGAGCAGTACTTC.

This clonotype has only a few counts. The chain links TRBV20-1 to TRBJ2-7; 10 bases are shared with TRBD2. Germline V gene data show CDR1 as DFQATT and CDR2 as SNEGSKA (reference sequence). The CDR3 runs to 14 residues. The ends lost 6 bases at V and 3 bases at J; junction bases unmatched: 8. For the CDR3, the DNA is TGCAGTGCCGCCGGACTAGCGGAGGTCTACGAGCAGTACTTC. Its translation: CSAAGLAEVYEQYF.

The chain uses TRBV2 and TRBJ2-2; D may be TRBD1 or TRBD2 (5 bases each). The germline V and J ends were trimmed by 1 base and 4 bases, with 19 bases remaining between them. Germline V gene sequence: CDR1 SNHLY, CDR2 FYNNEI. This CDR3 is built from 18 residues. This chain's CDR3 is CASSEEGGRVYGTGELFF. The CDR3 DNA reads TGTGCCAGCAGTGAAGAAGGAGGCAGGGTGTACGGCACCGGGGAGCTGTTTTTT.

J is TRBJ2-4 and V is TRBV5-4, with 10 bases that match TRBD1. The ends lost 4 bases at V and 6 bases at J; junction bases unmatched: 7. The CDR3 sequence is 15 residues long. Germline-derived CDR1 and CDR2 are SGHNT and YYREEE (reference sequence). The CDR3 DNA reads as TGTGCCAGCAGCAACCGACAGGGGGCAGGAAACATTCAGTACTTC. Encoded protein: CASSNRQGAGNIQYF.

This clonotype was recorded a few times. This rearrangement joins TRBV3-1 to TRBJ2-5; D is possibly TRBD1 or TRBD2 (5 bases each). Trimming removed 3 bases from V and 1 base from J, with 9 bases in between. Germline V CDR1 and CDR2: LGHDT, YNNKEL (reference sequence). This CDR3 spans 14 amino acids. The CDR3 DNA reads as TGTGCCAGCAGCCAGGGACGGACCCAAGAGACCCAGTACTTC. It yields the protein CASSQGRTQETQYF.

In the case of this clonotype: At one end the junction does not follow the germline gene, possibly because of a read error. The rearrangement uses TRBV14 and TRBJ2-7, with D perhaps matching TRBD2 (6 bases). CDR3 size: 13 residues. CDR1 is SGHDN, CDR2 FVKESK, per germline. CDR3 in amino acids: CASRRDGSYEQCF. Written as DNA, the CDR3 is TGTGCCAGCAGGCGGGACGGCTCCTACGAGCAGTGCTTC.

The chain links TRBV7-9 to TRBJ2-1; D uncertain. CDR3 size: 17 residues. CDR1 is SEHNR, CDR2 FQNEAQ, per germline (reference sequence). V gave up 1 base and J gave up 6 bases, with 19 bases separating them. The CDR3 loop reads CASSLVFSAPDANEQFF. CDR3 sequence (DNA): TGTGCCAGCAGCTTAGTGTTCTCAGCCCCCGATGCCAATGAGCAGTTCTTC.

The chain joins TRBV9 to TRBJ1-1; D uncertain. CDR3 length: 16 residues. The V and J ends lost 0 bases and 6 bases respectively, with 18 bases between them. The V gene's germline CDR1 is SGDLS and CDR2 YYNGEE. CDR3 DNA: TGTGCCAGCAGCGTAGGCAGTAGAATGGGTTGGTCTGAAGCTTTCTTT. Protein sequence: CASSVGSRMGWSEAFF.

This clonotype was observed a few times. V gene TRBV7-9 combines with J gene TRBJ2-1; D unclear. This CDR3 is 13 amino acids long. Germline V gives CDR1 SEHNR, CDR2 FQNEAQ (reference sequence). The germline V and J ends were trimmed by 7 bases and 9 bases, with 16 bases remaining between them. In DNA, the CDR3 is TGTGCCAGCAAATTTCCAGGTCTCAGTGAGCAGTTCTTC. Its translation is CASKFPGLSEQFF.

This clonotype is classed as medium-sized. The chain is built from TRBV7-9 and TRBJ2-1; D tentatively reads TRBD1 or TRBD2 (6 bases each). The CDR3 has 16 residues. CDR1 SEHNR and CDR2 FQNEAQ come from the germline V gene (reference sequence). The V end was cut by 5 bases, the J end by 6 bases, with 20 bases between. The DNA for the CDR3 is TGTGCCAGCAGCCCAAGTTGGCAGGGGCGGGGCAATGAGCAGTTCTTC. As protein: CASSPSWQGRGNEQFF.

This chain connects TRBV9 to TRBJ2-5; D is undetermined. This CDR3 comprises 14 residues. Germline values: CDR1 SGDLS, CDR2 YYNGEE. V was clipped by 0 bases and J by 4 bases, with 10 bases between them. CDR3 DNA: TGTGCCAGCAGCGTAGAAGACGTCGTAGAGACCCAGTACTTC. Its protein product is CASSVEDVVETQYF.

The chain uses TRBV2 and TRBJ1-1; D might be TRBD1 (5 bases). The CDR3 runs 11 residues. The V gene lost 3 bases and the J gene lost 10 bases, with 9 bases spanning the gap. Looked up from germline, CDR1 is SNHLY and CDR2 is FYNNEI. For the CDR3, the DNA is TGTGCCAGCAGTGACCTGGGGACAGCTTTCTTT. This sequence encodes CASSDLGTAFF.

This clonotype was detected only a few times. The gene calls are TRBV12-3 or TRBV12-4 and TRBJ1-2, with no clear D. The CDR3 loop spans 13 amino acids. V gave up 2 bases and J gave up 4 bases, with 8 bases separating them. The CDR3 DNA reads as TGTGCCAGCAGTTTATCGAGTCCCTATGGCTACACCTTC. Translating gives CASSLSSPYGYTF.

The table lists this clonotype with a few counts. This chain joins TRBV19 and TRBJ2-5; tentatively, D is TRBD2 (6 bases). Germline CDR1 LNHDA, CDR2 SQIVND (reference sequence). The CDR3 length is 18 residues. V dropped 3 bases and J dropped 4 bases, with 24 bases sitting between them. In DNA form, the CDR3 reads TGTGCCAGTAGTATGACCGAGGGGATGGGGGGTAGAGGAGAGACCCAGTACTTC. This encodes CASSMTEGMGGRGETQYF. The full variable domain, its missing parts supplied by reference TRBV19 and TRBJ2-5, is DGGITQSPKYLFRKEGQNVTLSCEQNLNHDAMYWYRQDPGQGLRLIYYSQIVNDFQKGDIAEGYSVSREKKESFPLTVTSAQKNPTAFYLCASSMTEGMGGRGETQYFGPGTRLLVL.

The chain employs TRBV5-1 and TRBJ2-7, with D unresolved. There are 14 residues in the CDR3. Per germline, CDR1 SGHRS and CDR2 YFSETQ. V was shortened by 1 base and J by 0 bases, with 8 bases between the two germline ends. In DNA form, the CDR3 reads TGCGCCAGCAGCTTGCGAGGCACCTCCTACGAGCAGTACTTC. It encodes CASSLRGTSYEQYF.

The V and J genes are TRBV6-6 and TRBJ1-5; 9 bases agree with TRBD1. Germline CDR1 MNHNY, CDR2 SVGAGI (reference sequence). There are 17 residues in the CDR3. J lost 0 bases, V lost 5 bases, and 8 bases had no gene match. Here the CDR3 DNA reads TGTGCCAGCAGTCCAACAGGGGGCTCTAGTAGCAATCAGCCCCAGCATTTT. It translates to CASSPTGGSSSNQPQHF.